Each of the 13 T cell receptor beta chains below was sequenced from the same sample in a study of response to subunit inactivated influenza vaccine (dated by TCRdb to 2016 to 2018). The library came from RT-PCR. For sequencing, an Illumina HiSeq 2500 was employed. TCRdb handled the public reads itself, with Q25 trimming in fastp and clone calling in MiXCR, and kept productive beta chains. Rows are combined by CDR3 protein, so each entry shows the most common genes and DNA. The sample yields hundreds of thousands of distinct CDR3 sequences; approximately 18% were counted once. 9.5% to 13% of the sample rests with the top ten. The sample here was PBMCs from blood, taken about 5 days after vaccination. Receptor source: a man aged 50 to 59 who received an inactivated influenza vaccine. Donor details come from another sample of the same person, matched by shared clones.

This clonotype was observed a few times. Written as DNA, the CDR3 is TGCGCCAGCAGCTTACACCCCCAAGAGACCCAGTACTTC. This sequence encodes CASSLHPQETQYF. V usage is TRBV5-1 and J usage is TRBJ2-5; no reliable D call. The CDR3 spans 13 residues. CDR1 SGHRS and CDR2 YFSETQ come from the germline V gene. Trimming removed 2 bases at V and 1 base at J, with 6 bases between.

The rearrangement links TRBV15 to TRBJ2-3; the match to TRBD2 covers 8 bases. CDR1 is LNHNV and CDR2 is YYDKDF in the germline V gene (reference sequence). J was trimmed by 4 bases and V by 0 bases; bases with no gene match: 6. The CDR3 has 16 amino acids. For the CDR3, the DNA is TGTGCCACCAGCAGAGATCCGGGAGGGTTTGCAGATACGCAGTATTTT. Translation gives CATSRDPGGFADTQYF.

The rearrangement links TRBV21-1 to TRBJ2-7; the table's D gene call, TRBD2, was not cross checked with the DNA. TRBV21-1 corresponds to a pseudogene. This CDR3 has 19 amino acids. This CDR3 reads CASSSPRGPTSGNSYEQYF. The DNA of the CDR3 is TGTGCCAGCAGCTCTCCCCGGGGACCGACTAGCGGGAACTCCTACGAGCAGTACTTC.

The chain employs TRBV20-1 and TRBJ2-5, with 8 bases matching TRBD1. Germline CDR1 and CDR2: DFQATT and SNEGSKA (reference sequence). The CDR3 is 14 amino acids. Trimming removed 4 bases from V and 5 bases from J; junction bases left unmatched: 9. The CDR3 region is CSATPLTGAETQYF. CDR3 nucleotides: TGCAGTGCTACGCCCCTGACAGGGGCGGAGACCCAGTACTTC.

The CDR3 DNA reads as TGTGCCAGCAGTTTATCGGGGAGTCGGGCAGATACGCAGTATTTT. Translating gives CASSLSGSRADTQYF. The chain recombines TRBV12-3 or TRBV12-4 with TRBJ2-3; a weak D match, TRBD2 (5 bases). The CDR3 has 15 amino acids. The V end was cut by 2 bases, the J end by 4 bases, with 13 bases between.

Only a few counts were recorded for this clonotype. This chain links TRBV6-1 with TRBJ2-3; D unresolved. V lost 6 bases, J lost 0 bases, and 13 bases lay in between. Looked up from germline, CDR1 is MNHNS and CDR2 is SASEGT. This CDR3 is 15 amino acids long. CDR3 nucleotides: TGTGCCAGCAGCCCACCCACGGCTAGCACAGATACGCAGTATTTT. It codes for CASSPPTASTDTQYF.

Here the CDR3 DNA reads TGTGCCAGCAAAACAGGGGGGGGCACAGATACGCAGTATTTT. Translation: CASKTGGGTDTQYF. This chain uses TRBV12-3 or TRBV12-4 with TRBJ2-3, with TRBD1 as a possible D gene (8 bases). CDR3 length: 14 residues. V was cut by 7 bases and J by 1 base, with 12 bases left in between.

In its sample, this clonotype was seen a few times. This chain connects TRBV10-3 to TRBJ2-7; 13 nucleotides match TRBD2. J was trimmed by 4 bases and V by 4 bases; bases with no gene match: 22. Germline V gene sequence: CDR1 ENHRY, CDR2 SYGVKD. The CDR3 is 21 amino acids. CDR3 in amino acids: CAISGGLAGNEGLAGIYEQYF. CDR3 coding DNA: TGTGCCATCAGTGGGGGGTTGGCCGGTAATGAGGGACTAGCGGGGATATACGAGCAGTACTTC.

This clonotype was seen only a few times. The gene calls are TRBV27 and TRBJ2-2; D is uncertain. This CDR3 region has 14 residues. Deletions cut 5 bases from V and 1 base from J, with 8 bases between. Germline V gene sequence: CDR1 MNHEY, CDR2 SMNVEV (reference sequence). The CDR3 DNA reads as TGTGCCAGCAGTCGATACGGGAACACCGGGGAGCTGTTTTTT. Amino acids: CASSRYGNTGELFF.

The chain couples TRBV7-9 to TRBJ2-7; D tentatively fits TRBD1 or TRBD2 (5 bases each). The CDR3 extends over 15 amino acids. The V end lost 1 base, the J end lost 2 bases, and 12 bases lay between the germline ends. Germline V gene lookup returns CDR1 SEHNR and CDR2 FQNEAQ (reference sequence). The CDR3 sequence: CASSLDGGRAYEQYF. CDR3 DNA sequence: TGTGCCAGCAGCTTAGATGGAGGCAGGGCCTACGAGCAGTACTTC.

The CDR3: CASRWGTDTQYF. Written as DNA, the CDR3 is TGTGCCAGCAGATGGGGCACAGATACGCAGTATTTT. The chain links TRBV25-1 to TRBJ2-3; no firm D call. CDR1 is MGHDK and CDR2 is SYGVNS in the germline V gene. CDR3 size: 12 residues. Between the trimmed V and J ends, which lost 6 bases and 1 base, there was a span of 5 bases.

The chain combines TRBV29-1 with TRBJ2-1; TRBD2 matches 8 bases. The V and J ends lost 7 bases and 5 bases, in that order; junction bases with no gene match: 7. The CDR3 extends over 13 amino acids. Per germline, CDR1 SQVTM and CDR2 ANQGSEA. The CDR3 coding sequence is TGCAGCGAAAGCGGGGGTTTTAACAATGAGCAGTTCTTC. Translated: CSESGGFNNEQFF.

This clonotype was observed a few times. The chain employs TRBV4-3 and TRBJ1-2, with D tentatively TRBD1 (5 bases). Trimming cost V 0 bases and J 7 bases, with 15 bases left between them. Germline V gives CDR1 LGHNA, CDR2 YSLEER. The CDR3 totals 15 residues. CDR3 bases: TGCGCCAGCAGCCAAGAGGTGGGGCAGGGACGTGGCTACACCTTC. It is translated as CASSQEVGQGRGYTF.